The 32 T cell receptor beta chains below were found in one sample sequenced in a study of T cell responses to AZD1222 COVID-19 vaccine. TCRdb's table, derived via immunoSEQ multiplex PCR, lists solely in-frame clones and lacks some. The sample holds around 88,000 clones; 70% to 90% are singletons and the top ten take roughly 6%. Source: peripheral blood, taken on day 0 of AZD1222 vaccination. The source is an adult in good health.

This chain uses TRBV28 with TRBJ2-5; possible D gene TRBD1, 6 bases. CDR1 and CDR2 from the germline V gene are MDHEN and SYDVKM. Trimming pared 6 bases from V and 3 bases from J, leaving 14 bases between. This CDR3 has 14 amino acids. CDR3 region: CASRAGEREETQYF. The DNA of the CDR3 is TGTGCCAGCAGGGCAGGGGAACGGGAAGAGACCCAGTACTTC.

This clone was recorded only once. The J gene is TRBJ1-6, the V gene TRBV12-3 or TRBV12-4; 7 bases agree with TRBD1. V gave up 1 base and J gave up 11 bases; unmatched junction bases: 2. This CDR3 is built from 13 residues. The CDR3 bases are TGTGCCAGCAGTTTAGGACAGGGTACACCCCTCCACTTT. Translating it yields CASSLGQGTPLHF.

V is TRBV2 and J is TRBJ1-1; 9 bases are a match to TRBD1. CDR3 length equals 12 residues. Germline values: CDR1 SNHLY, CDR2 FYNNEI. Germline trimming cut 4 bases from V and 11 bases from J; bases unmatched to any gene: 5. CDR3: CASSGDRDEAFF. The CDR3 region has the DNA TGTGCCAGCAGTGGGGACAGGGATGAGGCTTTCTTT. The full variable domain, in which reference TRBV2 and TRBJ1-1 provide the parts outside the CDR3, is EPEVTQTPSHQVTQMGQEVILRCVPISNHLYFYWYRQILGQKVEFLVSFYNNEISEKSEIFDDQFSVERPDGSNFTLKIRSTKLEDSAMYFCASSGDRDEAFFGQGTRLTVV.

The genes are TRBV6-1 and TRBJ2-7; 8 bases map to TRBD2. V gave up 3 bases and J gave up 5 bases; unmatched junction bases: 9. The CDR3 has 15 residues. Germline lookup yields CDR1 MNHNS and CDR2 SASEGT. CDR3 bases: TGTGCCAGCAGTGAGCCGGGGGGGGGCTCTAACGAGCAGTACTTC. Its protein product is CASSEPGGGSNEQYF.

The chain joins TRBV9 to TRBJ2-2; D remains ambiguous. This CDR3 contains 15 residues. CDR1 and CDR2 (germline): SGDLS, YYNGEE. The V end was cut by 1 base, the J end by 3 bases, with 10 bases between. The CDR3 coding sequence is TGTGCCAGCAGCGTAACCCCCGAGGACACCGGGGAGCTGTTTTTT. Translating gives CASSVTPEDTGELFF.

The chain carries TRBV6-5 and TRBJ1-1; no firm D call. V lost 0 bases, J lost 0 bases, and 8 bases lay in between. Germline V CDR1 and CDR2: MNHEY, SVGAGI. This CDR3 is 15 amino acids long. The CDR3 spells CASSYSGNLNTEAFF. The CDR3 DNA follows: TGTGCCAGCAGTTACTCGGGAAACCTGAACACTGAAGCTTTCTTT.

V is TRBV11-2 and J is TRBJ1-3; tentatively, D is TRBD1 (5 bases). CDR1 is SGHAT, CDR2 FQNNGV, per germline. This CDR3 contains 13 residues. V was clipped by 5 bases and J by 8 bases, with 13 bases between them. CDR3 DNA sequence: TGTGCCAGCAGCCCCGACAGAATTGACACCATATATTTT. This gives the protein CASSPDRIDTIYF.

The chain has TRBV28 and TRBJ1-2; 10 bases agree with TRBD1. Germline lookup yields CDR1 MDHEN and CDR2 SYDVKM. This CDR3 comprises 14 residues. With 5 bases clipped from V and 5 bases from J, the junction kept 5 bases outside the gene matches. CDR3: CASSLDRGPYGYTF. CDR3 bases: TGTGCCAGCAGTCTTGACAGGGGGCCATATGGCTACACCTTC.

The rearrangement joins TRBV10-3 to TRBJ1-1; D not certain. The CDR3 extends over 15 amino acids. The germline CDR1 and CDR2 sequences are ENHRY and SYGVKD. V lost 0 bases and J lost 1, with 9 bases in between. As DNA, the CDR3 is TGTGCCATCAGTGAGTCGGCAGCCACGAACACTGAAGCTTTCTTT. This gives the protein CAISESAATNTEAFF.

The CDR3: CASSMGGGLETQYF. DNA of the CDR3: TGTGCCAGCAGCATGGGGGGGGGCTTGGAGACCCAGTACTTC. V usage is TRBV7-2 and J usage is TRBJ2-5; a possible D gene is TRBD2 (7 bases). CDR3 size: 14 residues. The germline V gene has CDR1 SGHTA and CDR2 FQGNSA. V lost 5 bases and J lost 5, with 15 bases in between.

The rearrangement joins TRBV29-1 to TRBJ1-1; 7 bases agree with TRBD1. CDR1 is SQVTM and CDR2 is ANQGSEA in the germline V gene. V lost 2 bases to trimming and J lost 5 bases; unmatched junction nucleotides: 2. CDR3 length: 12 amino acids. CDR3 in DNA: TGCAGCGTTGAACCAGGGGGGACTGAAGCTTTCTTT. Translated, it gives CSVEPGGTEAFF.

The V call is TRBV10-3, the J call TRBJ1-2, with D tentatively TRBD1 (5 bases). Germline V gives CDR1 ENHRY, CDR2 SYGVKD. V lost 4 bases, J lost 0 bases, and 6 bases lay in between. The CDR3 is made up of 13 amino acids. CDR3 DNA: TGTGCCATCAGTGGGGGCACTAACTATGGCTACACCTTC. It codes for CAISGGTNYGYTF.

The CDR3 coding sequence is TGTGCCAGCTCCCCCGAGGTGTATGGCTACACCTTC. Translating it yields CASSPEVYGYTF. The chain links TRBV18 to TRBJ1-2; D gene unclear. Trimming cost V 6 bases and J 5 bases, with 10 bases left between them. CDR3 length equals 12 residues. The germline V gene encodes CDR1 KGHSH and CDR2 LQKENI.

This sequence joins TRBV18 and TRBJ1-4; no definite D call. Looked up from germline, CDR1 is KGHSH and CDR2 is LQKENI. V dropped 8 bases and J dropped 7 bases, with 8 bases sitting between them. This CDR3 has 11 residues. This CDR3 is CASTISEKLFF. In nucleotides, the CDR3 is TGTGCCAGCACCATCTCTGAAAAACTGTTTTTT.

V usage is TRBV24-1 and J usage is TRBJ2-2, with D tentatively TRBD2 (5 bases). Germline V gene sequence: CDR1 KGHDR, CDR2 SFDVKD. V was shortened by 5 bases and J by 5 bases, with 17 bases between the two germline ends. The CDR3 loop spans 16 amino acids. As DNA, the CDR3 is TGTGCCACCAGTGCCCCGCCGCCTCGGGGAACCGGGGAGCTGTTTTTT. Its translation is CATSAPPPRGTGELFF.

The V call is TRBV27, the J call TRBJ2-7; TRBD1 might be the D (5 bases). The V end lost 4 bases, the J end lost 0 bases, and 13 bases lay between the germline ends. CDR1 is MNHEY and CDR2 is SMNVEV in the germline V gene (reference sequence). The CDR3 consists of 15 residues. The CDR3 loop is CASSSTVDSSYEQYF. The CDR3 DNA sequence: TGTGCCAGCAGTTCTACCGTCGACAGCTCCTACGAGCAGTACTTC.

The rearrangement uses TRBV7-9 and TRBJ2-1, with 7 nucleotides matching TRBD1. The trim removed 4 bases at V and 5 bases at J, leaving 2 bases unmatched. Germline V lookup: CDR1 SEHNR, CDR2 FQNEAQ (reference sequence). The CDR3 has 13 amino acids. The CDR3 coding sequence is TGTGCCAGCAGCTGGACAGGCGACAATGAGCAGTTCTTC. This sequence encodes CASSWTGDNEQFF.

This clone appeared a single time. This chain joins TRBV27 and TRBJ1-6; D not certain. The CDR3 is 17 residues long. CDR1 is MNHEY and CDR2 is SMNVEV in the germline V gene (reference sequence). Trimming took 5 bases from V and 0 from J, leaving 14 bases between them. The CDR3 loop is CASSPFSWSSYNSPLHF. CDR3 nucleotide sequence: TGTGCCAGCAGTCCGTTTTCGTGGAGCTCCTATAATTCACCCCTCCACTTT.

The chain links TRBV7-9 to TRBJ2-1; 9 bases match TRBD2. From germline, CDR1 is SEHNR and CDR2 FQNEAQ (reference sequence). The CDR3 is 15 amino acids. With V trimmed by 5 bases and J by 8 bases, 10 bases remained unmatched. In DNA, the CDR3 is TGTGCCAGCAGCCTGGGGACTAGCATTGGGGATGAGCAGTTCTTC. Translation: CASSLGTSIGDEQFF.

V usage is TRBV25-1 and J usage is TRBJ1-6; D is ambiguous. The germline V gene has CDR1 MGHDK and CDR2 SYGVNS. The CDR3 runs to 12 residues. V lost 1 base and J lost 14, with 9 bases in between. CDR3 amino acids: CASSESRATLHF. CDR3 nucleotides: TGTGCCAGCAGTGAATCCCGGGCCACCCTCCACTTT. The entire variable domain, with the rest obtained from reference TRBV25-1 and TRBJ1-6, is as follows: EADIYQTPRYLVIGTGKKITLECSQTMGHDKMYWYQQDPGMELHLIHYSYGVNSTEKGDLSSESTVSRIRTEHFPLTLESARPSHTSQYLCASSESRATLHFGNGTRLTVT.

The chain has TRBV18 and TRBJ2-1; D ambiguous. With 3 bases removed from V and 5 bases from J, the gap between germline ends came to 11 bases. This CDR3 is 14 amino acids long. From germline, CDR1 is KGHSH and CDR2 LQKENI. The CDR3 DNA sequence: TGTGCCAGCTCACCCATAGACGGACACAATGAGCAGTTCTTC. This gives the protein CASSPIDGHNEQFF.

The chain employs TRBV9 and TRBJ2-6; no reliable D call. The CDR3 is 17 residues long. Trimming left V 3 bases short and J 0 bases short, with 13 bases between. Looked up from germline, CDR1 is SGDLS and CDR2 is YYNGEE. This CDR3 reads CASSGRTEHSGANVLTF. The CDR3 region has the DNA TGTGCCAGCAGCGGCCGGACGGAACACTCTGGGGCCAACGTCCTGACTTTC.

The chain employs TRBV5-1 and TRBJ1-5; D unresolved. Trimming pared 6 bases from V and 5 bases from J, leaving 12 bases between. Per germline, CDR1 SGHRS and CDR2 YFSETQ. CDR3 length: 13 amino acids. The CDR3 DNA reads as TGCGCCAGCAAAAGTGGCTGGGATCAGCCCCAGCATTTT. Translating gives CASKSGWDQPQHF. Supplemented by reference TRBV5-1 and TRBJ1-5, the full variable domain reads KAGVTQTPRYLIKTRGQQVTLSCSPISGHRSVSWYQQTPGQGLQFLFEYFSETQRNKGNFPGRFSGRQFSNSRSEMNVSTLELGDSALYLCASKSGWDQPQHFGDGTRLSIL.

The gene calls are TRBV5-6 and TRBJ1-2, with 7 bases matching TRBD1. Germline CDR1 SGHDT, CDR2 YYEEEE. V trimming: 0 bases; J trimming: 0 bases; junction bases outside the gene matches: 8. The CDR3 runs 17 residues. CDR3 sequence: CASSLVGRGATNYGYTF. The DNA of the CDR3 is TGTGCCAGCAGCTTGGTTGGCAGGGGGGCCACTAACTATGGCTACACCTTC.

The J gene is TRBJ1-4, the V gene TRBV6-2 or TRBV6-3; weak D call: TRBD1 (5 bases). Germline CDR1 is MNHEY and CDR2 is SVGEGT. The CDR3 has 13 residues. With 6 bases removed from V and 4 bases from J, the gap between germline ends came to 9 bases. The CDR3: CASSWGINEKLFF. The CDR3 DNA reads TGTGCCAGCAGCTGGGGCATTAATGAAAAACTGTTTTTT.

The rearrangement uses TRBV28 and TRBJ2-7; 9 bases are shared with TRBD1. V dropped 5 bases and J dropped 4; count of bases not matched to a gene: 6. CDR3 size: 14 residues. Looked up from germline, CDR1 is MDHEN and CDR2 is SYDVKM. The CDR3 sequence: CASSLSGQGYEQYF. The CDR3, as DNA: TGTGCCAGCAGTCTCTCGGGACAGGGATACGAGCAGTACTTC.

This clone came up once. V and J are TRBV10-3 and TRBJ1-2; no clear D. This CDR3 spans 16 amino acids. Germline V gene sequence: CDR1 ENHRY, CDR2 SYGVKD. Trimming took 0 bases from V and 6 from J, leaving 17 bases between them. The CDR3 sequence is CAISESPGPRKHGYTF. Here the CDR3 DNA reads TGTGCCATCAGTGAGTCCCCGGGTCCCCGGAAACATGGCTACACCTTC.

This sequence joins TRBV30 and TRBJ2-5; TRBD1 is a possible D gene (6 bases). This CDR3 is built from 14 residues. The germline gives CDR1 GTSNPN, CDR2 SVGIG (reference sequence). The V gene lost 3 bases and the J gene lost 5 bases, with 16 bases spanning the gap. Here the CDR3 reads CAWRFGGGLETQYF. As DNA, the CDR3 is TGTGCCTGGAGATTTGGTGGGGGCCTGGAGACCCAGTACTTC.

The rearrangement links TRBV6-5 to TRBJ1-2, with D possibly matching TRBD1 (5 bases). V gave up 0 bases and J gave up 7 bases, with 12 bases separating them. Germline V lookup: CDR1 MNHEY, CDR2 SVGAGI. This CDR3 has 14 residues. CDR3 loop: CASSYSRDPPGYTF. The CDR3 DNA is TGTGCCAGCAGTTACTCCAGGGATCCCCCTGGCTACACCTTC.

The chain employs TRBV6-1 and TRBJ2-5; D unresolved. The V and J ends lost 2 bases and 7 bases respectively, with 11 bases between them. This CDR3 spans 13 amino acids. CDR1 MNHNS and CDR2 SASEGT come from the germline V gene. CDR3 bases: TGTGCCAGCAGTGAAACCTCTTTGGGGACCCAGTACTTC. Its protein is CASSETSLGTQYF.

This chain joins TRBV28 and TRBJ2-7; possibly TRBD1 or TRBD2 for D (5 bases each). The V end was cut by 2 bases, the J end by 0 bases, with 11 bases between. The CDR3 is 15 residues long. Germline values: CDR1 MDHEN, CDR2 SYDVKM. The CDR3 sequence: CASSLRGVPSYEQYF. As DNA, the CDR3 is TGTGCCAGCAGTTTAAGAGGGGTTCCCTCCTACGAGCAGTACTTC.

This sequence joins TRBV7-9 and TRBJ2-7, with D perhaps TRBD1 (6 bases). The CDR3 spans 13 residues. V was trimmed by 3 bases and J by 4 bases, leaving 10 bases between them. Germline V gene lookup returns CDR1 SEHNR and CDR2 FQNEAQ (reference sequence). This CDR3 reads CASSFAGAYEQYF. For the CDR3, the DNA is TGTGCCAGCAGCTTTGCAGGGGCGTACGAGCAGTACTTC.